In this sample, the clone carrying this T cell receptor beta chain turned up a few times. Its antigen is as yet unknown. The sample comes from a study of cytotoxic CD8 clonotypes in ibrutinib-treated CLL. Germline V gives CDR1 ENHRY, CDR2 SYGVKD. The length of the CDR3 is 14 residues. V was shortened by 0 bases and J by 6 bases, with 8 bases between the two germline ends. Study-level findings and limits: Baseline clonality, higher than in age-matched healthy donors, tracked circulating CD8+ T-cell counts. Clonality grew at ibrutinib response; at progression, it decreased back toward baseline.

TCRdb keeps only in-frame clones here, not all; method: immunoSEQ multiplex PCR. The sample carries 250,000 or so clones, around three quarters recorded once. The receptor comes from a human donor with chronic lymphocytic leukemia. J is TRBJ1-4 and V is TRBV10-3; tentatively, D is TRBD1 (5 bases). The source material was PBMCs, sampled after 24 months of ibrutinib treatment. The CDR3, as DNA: TGTGCCATCAGTGAGTCGGGGCGAGATGAAAAACTGTTTTTT. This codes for CAISESGRDEKLFF.